The 10 T cell receptor beta chains below were found in one sample sequenced in a study of blood T cell repertoires in COVID-19. This table comes from immunoSEQ multiplex PCR, and its TCRdb copy is limited to in-frame clones, with some not included. In the table there are 290,000 or so clones, approximately 92% of which are singletons. What was sequenced was PBMCs or T cells enriched from blood (not recorded which). These receptors were obtained from a woman aged 25 to 45 who had recovered from COVID-19.

This clone was recorded once. The chain couples TRBV13 to TRBJ2-5; tentatively, D is TRBD1 (5 bases). The V and J ends lost 5 bases and 5 bases respectively, with 12 bases between them. This CDR3 is built from 13 residues. Germline V CDR1 and CDR2: PRHDT, FYEKMQ (reference sequence). For the CDR3, the DNA is TGTGCCAGCAGCCTCCAGGGTAGCGAGACCCAGTACTTC. Translation gives CASSLQGSETQYF. The full variable domain, with the rest looked up from reference TRBV13 and TRBJ2-5, is AAGVIQSPRHLIKEKRETATLKCYPIPRHDTVYWYQQGPGQDPQFLISFYEKMQSDKGSIPDRFSAQQFSDYHSELNMSSLELGDSALYFCASSLQGSETQYFGPGTRLLVL.

V gene TRBV27 combines with J gene TRBJ1-3, with D perhaps TRBD1 (5 bases). The V gene's germline CDR1 is MNHEY and CDR2 SMNVEV (reference sequence). This CDR3 is 14 amino acids long. The V gene lost 6 bases and the J gene lost 4 bases, with 13 bases spanning the gap. CDR3 region: CASSPLGVGNTIYF. CDR3 DNA: TGTGCCAGCAGCCCCCTAGGGGTCGGAAACACCATATATTTT.

The gene calls are TRBV9 and TRBJ2-3; D is uncertain. Between the trimmed V and J ends, which lost 4 bases and 0 bases, there was a span of 15 bases. CDR1 SGDLS and CDR2 YYNGEE come from the germline V gene. The CDR3 has 16 residues. CDR3 region: CASSPLVSVSTDTQYF. CDR3 nucleotides: TGTGCCAGCAGCCCCCTGGTAAGCGTAAGCACAGATACGCAGTATTTT.

This chain joins TRBV30 and TRBJ2-5, with D maybe TRBD2 (6 bases). Looked up from germline, CDR1 is GTSNPN and CDR2 is SVGIG (reference sequence). The V and J ends lost 0 bases and 5 bases respectively, with 13 bases between them. The CDR3 consists of 14 residues. In DNA, the CDR3 is TGTGCCTGGAGTGTACCGGGGGTTGCGGAGACCCAGTACTTC. Translation gives CAWSVPGVAETQYF.

In DNA form, the CDR3 reads TGTGCCAGCAGTGAATTTGGGGACAAAGAAAACATTCAGTACTTC. Its translation is CASSEFGDKENIQYF. The V gene is TRBV25-1, the J gene TRBJ2-4; D is possibly TRBD1 (6 bases). V was shortened by 1 base and J by 5 bases, with 12 bases between the two germline ends. CDR1 is MGHDK and CDR2 is SYGVNS in the germline V gene. The CDR3 totals 15 residues.

V is TRBV11-2 and J is TRBJ2-1; TRBD2 agrees at 11 bases. V was clipped by 5 bases and J by 10 bases; unmatched bases: 19. Germline V gene data show CDR1 as SGHAT and CDR2 as FQNNGV. The CDR3 sequence is 18 residues long. CDR3 region: CASSPKHRLAGRENEQFF. The CDR3 nucleotides are TGTGCCAGCAGCCCCAAGCACCGACTAGCGGGAAGGGAGAACGAGCAGTTCTTC.

The gene calls are TRBV7-3 and TRBJ2-1; D remains unclear. From germline, CDR1 is SGHTA and CDR2 FQGTGA. V lost 0 bases to trimming and J lost 0 bases, with 9 bases between them. The CDR3 length is 16 residues. DNA for the CDR3: TGTGCCAGCAGCTTAACGTTGGCTAGCTCCTACAATGAGCAGTTCTTC. This translates into CASSLTLASSYNEQFF. The whole variable domain, filled in from reference TRBV7-3 and TRBJ2-1, reads GAGVSQTPSNKVTEKGKYVELRCDPISGHTALYWYRQSLGQGPEFLIYFQGTGAADDSGLPNDRFFAVRPEGSVSTLKIQRTERGDSAVYLCASSLTLASSYNEQFFGPGTRLTVL.

This chain connects TRBV3-1 (or the pseudogene TRBV3-2) to TRBJ2-7; tentatively, D is TRBD2 (6 bases). The V end lost 0 bases, the J end lost 3 bases, and 12 bases lay between the germline ends. The CDR3 extends over 15 amino acids. The germline V gene has CDR1 LGHDT and CDR2 YNNKEL (reference sequence). The DNA for the CDR3 is TGTGCCAGCAGCCAAGACCCGCGGGACTTCTACGAGCAGTACTTC. It translates to CASSQDPRDFYEQYF.

The V call is TRBV15, the J call TRBJ2-1, with a tentative D call TRBD2 (6 bases). This CDR3 has 16 residues. The V gene's germline CDR1 is LNHNV and CDR2 YYDKDF (reference sequence). Trimming left V 1 base short and J 3 bases short, with 13 bases between. CDR3 nucleotide sequence: TGTGCCACCAGCAGAGGGGAGGACCTACTCTACAATGAGCAGTTCTTC. This translates into CATSRGEDLLYNEQFF. Based on the CDR3 plus reference TRBV15 and TRBJ2-1, the full variable domain is DAMVIQNPRYQVTQFGKPVTLSCSQTLNHNVMYWYQQKSSQAPKLLFHYYDKDFNNEADTPDNFQSRRPNTSFCFLDIRSPGLGDTAMYLCATSRGEDLLYNEQFFGPGTRLTVL.

The V call is TRBV27, the J call TRBJ2-2, with TRBD1 matching 9 bases. The CDR3 totals 16 residues. After removal of 6 bases from V and 1 base from J, the junction contained 6 bases not matched to a gene. CDR1 is MNHEY and CDR2 is SMNVEV in the germline V gene (reference sequence). This chain's CDR3 is CASRSRQGVNTGELFF. CDR3 bases: TGTGCCAGCAGATCTCGACAGGGGGTGAACACCGGGGAGCTGTTTTTT.